This TCR beta chain is drawn from a study of T cell clonality in common variable immunodeficiency. Notes on the study in general: Compared with controls, CVID subjects had fewer shared TCRbeta clones. Common variable immunodeficiency TCR beta sequences reportedly had fewer deletions and N-nucleotide insertions. TCRbeta clonality was increased in CVID versus healthy controls.

Per the germline V gene, CDR1 is GTSNPN and CDR2 is SVGIG (reference sequence). The CDR3 totals 13 residues. V lost 4 bases and J lost 4, with 13 bases in between. Sequencing used immunoSEQ multiplex PCR; TCRdb keeps in-frame clones, though not all of them. Altogether 40,000 to 65,000 clones were found in the sample, and no singletons occur. This clone was counted ten times or more. No antigen is known for it. The CDR3 goes on 3 residues after the read ends, and that part is filled in from the germline J gene. Material: peripheral blood mononuclear cells. The clonotype was recovered from a person between 18 and 75 years old in good health. J is TRBJ1-1 and V is TRBV30; D is possibly TRBD1 (5 bases). The sequenced part of the CDR3 DNA is TGTGCCTGGACGGTGGGGGGGGGCACTGAA. It translates to CAWTVGGGTE. The full-length CDR3 reads as CAWTVGGGTEAFF.